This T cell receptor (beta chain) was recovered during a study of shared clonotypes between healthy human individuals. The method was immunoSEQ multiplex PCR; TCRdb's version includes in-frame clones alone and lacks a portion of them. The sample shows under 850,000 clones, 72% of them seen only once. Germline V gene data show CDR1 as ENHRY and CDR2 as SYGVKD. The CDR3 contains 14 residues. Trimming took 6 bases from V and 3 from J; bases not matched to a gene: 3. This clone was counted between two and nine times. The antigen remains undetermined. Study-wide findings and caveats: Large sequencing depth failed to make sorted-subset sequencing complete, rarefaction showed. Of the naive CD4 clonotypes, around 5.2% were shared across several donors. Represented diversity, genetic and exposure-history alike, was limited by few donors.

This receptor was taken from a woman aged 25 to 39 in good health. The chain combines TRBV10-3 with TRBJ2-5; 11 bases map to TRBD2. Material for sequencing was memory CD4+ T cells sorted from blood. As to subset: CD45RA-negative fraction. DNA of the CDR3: TGTGCCATCAGCGTTAGCGGGAGGGAAGAGACCCAGTACTTC. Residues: CAISVSGREETQYF.